This is a list of T cell receptor beta chains from one sample in a study of cytomegalovirus exposure and HLA in healthy donors. The table came from immunoSEQ multiplex PCR; TCRdb's copy has only in-frame clones and leaves some out. Among under 250,000 clones, about 86% were seen once, and the ten largest hold 2% to 3%. Input material: PBMCs. The receptors here all came from a man younger than 35 in good health and CMV-seronegative. The CDR3 runs from the conserved cysteine through the conserved F or W. A D gene is named only where the DNA matches it firmly. Part of the rows lack a size; the others show once, few, many or a class for expanded clones.

>NA|TRBV2|TRBJ2-6|NA
CASSAARVGANVLTF
TGTGCCAGCAGCGCCGCGAGGGTTGGGGCCAACGTCCTGACTTTC
>TRBD1|TRBV5-4|TRBJ2-3|NA
CASSRQGTDTQYF
TGTGCCAGCAGCCGACAGGGTACAGATACGCAGTATTTT
>TRBD1|TRBV5-4|TRBJ2-7|NA
CASSWDRGLGEQYF
TGTGCCAGCAGCTGGGACAGGGGGCTAGGGGAGCAGTACTTC
>TRBD2|TRBV4-1|TRBJ2-5|few
CASSQRWGLAGGMGLETQYF
TGCGCCAGCAGCCAAAGATGGGGACTAGCGGGGGGCATGGGGTTGGAGACCCAGTACTTC
>TRBD1|TRBV5-1|TRBJ2-7|NA
CASSLLGQGDEQYF
TGCGCCAGCAGCTTGTTGGGACAGGGAGACGAGCAGTACTTC
>NA|TRBV28|TRBJ1-4|NA
CASSPGGANEKLFF
TGTGCCAGCAGTCCCGGGGGGGCTAATGAAAAACTGTTTTTT
>TRBD2|TRBV9|TRBJ2-1|NA
CASSVTSGTSGSSSYNEQFF
TGTGCCAGCAGCGTAACGTCGGGGACTAGCGGATCTAGCTCCTACAATGAGCAGTTCTTC
>NA|TRBV5-1|TRBJ2-1|NA
CASTPRGAGTLEQFF
TGCGCCAGCACCCCCCGGGGAGCGGGTACGCTTGAGCAGTTCTTC
>NA|TRBV5-6|TRBJ1-1|NA
CASSLDNENTEAFF
TGTGCCAGCAGCTTGGACAATGAGAACACTGAAGCTTTCTTT
>NA|TRBV11-2|TRBJ2-7|once
CASSSVTETYYEQYF
TGTGCCAGCAGCTCGGTGACAGAGACTTACTACGAGCAGTACTTC
>TRBD2|TRBV27|TRBJ2-3|NA
CASSLGSGSGADTQYF
TGTGCCAGCAGTTTGGGTAGCGGGAGTGGGGCAGATACGCAGTATTTT
>NA|TRBV28|TRBJ1-2|NA
CASSPPRNYGYTF
TGTGCCAGCAGTCCCCCCAGGAACTATGGCTACACCTTC
>NA|TRBV7-9|TRBJ1-4|NA
CASSFGSGQEKLFF
TGTGCCAGCAGCTTCGGTTCTGGACAGGAAAAACTGTTTTTT
>NA|TRBV29-1|TRBJ1-1|NA
CSVAPMNTEAFF
TGCAGCGTGGCACCAATGAACACTGAAGCTTTCTTT
>NA|TRBV2|TRBJ1-1|NA
CASKAERGTEAFF
TGTGCCAGCAAAGCGGAAAGGGGGACTGAAGCTTTCTTT
>NA|TRBV7-3|TRBJ1-6|NA
CASSSSPGNSPLHF
TGTGCCAGCAGCTCCTCGCCGGGAAATTCACCCCTCCACTTT
>TRBD2|TRBV6-5|TRBJ2-1|NA
CASSQLAGVVNEQFF
TGTGCCAGCAGCCAACTAGCGGGAGTTGTCAATGAGCAGTTCTTC
>TRBD2|TRBV6-1|TRBJ2-7|NA
CASRASGHSYEQYF
TGTGCCAGCAGGGCTAGCGGACACTCCTACGAGCAGTACTTC
>NA|TRBV9|TRBJ2-2|NA
CASSARHGANTGELFF
TGTGCCAGCAGCGCCCGTCACGGGGCGAACACCGGGGAGCTGTTTTTT
>NA|TRBV30|TRBJ1-3|NA
CAWSVFVMGDTIYF
TGTGCCTGGAGTGTATTTGTGATGGGCGACACCATATATTTT
>NA|TRBV27|TRBJ2-7|NA
CASSTSYEQYF
TGTGCCAGCAGTACGAGCTACGAGCAGTACTTC
>TRBD2|TRBV5-6|TRBJ2-3|once
CASSFGTTNTDTQYF
TGTGCCAGCAGCTTCGGGACTACTAACACAGATACGCAGTATTTT
>TRBD2|TRBV27|TRBJ2-1|NA
CASSQSGGAIEQFF
TGTGCCAGCAGTCAATCGGGAGGTGCAATTGAGCAGTTCTTC
>NA|TRBV2|TRBJ1-5|NA
CASSDTLRSAGNQPQHF
TGTGCCAGCAGTGATACCCTAAGAAGTGCGGGCAATCAGCCCCAGCATTTT
>NA|TRBV29-1|TRBJ1-1|few
CSVVSGMNTEAFF
TGCAGCGTTGTGTCAGGGATGAACACTGAAGCTTTCTTT
>NA|TRBV10-3|TRBJ1-3|NA
CAISATANGNTIYF
TGTGCCATCAGTGCGACAGCTAACGGAAACACCATATATTTT
>NA|TRBV5-1|TRBJ1-1|NA
CASSLGPQGNTEAFF
TGCGCCAGCAGCTTGGGACCTCAGGGTAACACTGAAGCTTTCTTT
>NA|TRBV11-3|TRBJ2-3|NA
CASSPRQHTDTQYF
TGTGCCAGCAGCCCCAGACAGCACACAGATACGCAGTATTTT
>NA|TRBV10-3|TRBJ2-1|NA
CAISELNYHEQFF
TGTGCCATCAGTGAACTAAATTACCATGAGCAGTTCTTC
>TRBD2|TRBV6-5|TRBJ2-3|NA
CASSYTGGTSTDTQYF
TGTGCCAGCAGTTACACGGGGGGAACTAGCACAGATACGCAGTATTTT
>TRBD1|TRBV5-1|TRBJ2-5|NA
CASSLEGRGQEETQYF
TGCGCCAGCAGCTTGGAAGGTAGGGGGCAGGAAGAGACCCAGTACTTC
>NA|TRBV6-5|TRBJ1-4|NA
CASSYSWRVTNEKLFF
TGTGCCAGCAGTTACTCCTGGCGGGTAACTAATGAAAAACTGTTTTTT
>NA|TRBV27|TRBJ1-2|NA
CASSSTHSPGYTF
TGTGCCAGCAGTTCGACCCACAGCCCTGGCTACACCTTC
>NA|TRBV2|TRBJ2-1|NA
CASSEEASLAEQFF
TGTGCCAGCAGTGAAGAAGCGTCCCTCGCGGAGCAGTTCTTC
>TRBD1|TRBV15|TRBJ1-2|NA
CATSTGTGRINGYTF
TGTGCCACCAGCACGGGGACAGGCCGGATCAATGGCTACACCTTC
>TRBD2|TRBV5-4|TRBJ2-1|NA
CASSSGTSGQNEQFF
TGTGCCAGCAGTTCCGGGACTAGCGGACAGAATGAGCAGTTCTTC
>NA|TRBV7-9|TRBJ2-1|NA
CASSAKRRLASYNEQFF
TGTGCCAGCAGCGCGAAACGCAGGCTAGCTTCCTACAATGAGCAGTTCTTC
>NA|TRBV2|TRBJ2-1|NA
CASSERGQGGYNEQFF
TGTGCCAGCAGTGAGAGGGGGCAGGGAGGCTACAATGAGCAGTTCTTC
>NA|TRBV7-2|TRBJ2-7|NA
CASSLDPSYSYEQYF
TGTGCCAGCAGCTTAGATCCAAGCTACTCCTACGAGCAGTACTTC
>NA|TRBV6-5|TRBJ1-6|NA
CASSYSTRGSPLHF
TGTGCCAGCAGTTACTCGACGCGCGGTTCACCCCTCCACTTT
>TRBD1|TRBV5-1|TRBJ2-7|NA
CASGTGTGDLEQYF
TGCGCCAGCGGTACCGGGACAGGGGACCTCGAGCAGTACTTC
>TRBD2|TRBV19|TRBJ2-1|NA
CASRHLTGLVGNEQFF
TGTGCCAGTAGGCACCTCACGGGACTAGTTGGCAATGAGCAGTTCTTC
>NA|TRBV6-5|TRBJ2-3|NA
CASSYRAEPTDTQYF
TGTGCCAGCAGTTACCGTGCGGAACCCACAGATACGCAGTATTTT
>NA|TRBV30|TRBJ1-1|NA
CAWSPQLGAAEAFF
TGTGCCTGGAGTCCCCAACTGGGGGCCGCTGAAGCTTTCTTT
>NA|TRBV5-6|TRBJ1-2|NA
CASSLAGGNAHGYTF
TGTGCCAGCAGCTTGGCTGGAGGGAATGCACATGGCTACACCTTC
>TRBD1|TRBV11-1|TRBJ1-6|NA
CASRPDRAHYNSPLHF
TGTGCCAGCAGGCCTGACAGGGCACACTATAATTCACCCCTCCACTTT